Detailed here is one TCR beta chain. The antigen is not known. The data belong to a study of cytomegalovirus exposure and HLA in healthy donors. On the study more broadly: An analysis done earlier identified 90 million to 120 million unique TCR beta sequences from 190 million or so T cells.

The PCR used 60 Vbeta and 13 Jbeta primers. Authors' processing steps: The authors later counted roughly 77 million unique TCR beta chains, roughly 10 million of them shared. Clones were sequenced by immunoSEQ multiplex PCR, and TCRdb holds only the in-frame ones, with some missing. V and J calls and clone size come straight from that table; D and trimming were deduced from the DNA. The sample shows 160,000 or so clones, approximately 80% of them seen only once. General study results and limits: A further, later analysis showed that HLA-associated TCR beta chains (compared with equally common others) were more clonally expanded. Highly shared variants forming one cluster were likely a sequencing artifact.

Germline loops: CDR1 KGHSH, CDR2 LQKENI. V lost 1 base and J 4 bases, leaving 10 bases between the germline ends. The CDR3 length is 14 residues. This TCR came from a male donor in good health and CMV-seronegative. The sequenced sample consisted of PBMCs. The J gene is TRBJ1-1, the V gene TRBV18; D gene ambiguous. The DNA of the CDR3 is TGTGCCAGCTCACCACTATCCGGAGCCACTGAAGCTTTCTTT. It codes for CASSPLSGATEAFF.